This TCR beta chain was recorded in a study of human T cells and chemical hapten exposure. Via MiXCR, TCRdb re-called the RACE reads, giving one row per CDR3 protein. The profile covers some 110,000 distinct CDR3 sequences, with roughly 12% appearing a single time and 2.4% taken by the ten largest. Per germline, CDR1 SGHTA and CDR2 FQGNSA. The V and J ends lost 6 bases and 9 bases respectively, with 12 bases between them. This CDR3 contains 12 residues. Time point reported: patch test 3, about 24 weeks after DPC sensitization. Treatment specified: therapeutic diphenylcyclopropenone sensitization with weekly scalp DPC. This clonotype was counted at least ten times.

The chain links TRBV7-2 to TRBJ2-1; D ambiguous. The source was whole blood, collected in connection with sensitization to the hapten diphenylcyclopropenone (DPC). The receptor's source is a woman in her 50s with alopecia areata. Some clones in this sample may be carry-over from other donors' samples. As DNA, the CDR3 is TGTGCCAGCAGGTACCATCCCCCTGAGCAGTTCTTC. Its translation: CASRYHPPEQFF.